These 9 T cell receptor beta chains were sequenced from one sample in a study of shared clonotypes between healthy human individuals. Using immunoSEQ multiplex PCR, the repertoire was profiled, and TCRdb retains in-frame clones only, with some absent. This sample has roughly 2 million clones, with about 94% found just once. The sample comprised naive CD4+ T cells sorted from blood. This sample's subset: CD45RA+ positively selected. The receptors derive from a man between 18 and 35 years old in good health.

The V gene is TRBV20-1, the J gene TRBJ2-5; no clear D gene. The CDR3 is 11 residues long. Deletions cut 6 bases from V and 3 bases from J, with 8 bases between. Germline V gene sequence: CDR1 DFQATT, CDR2 SNEGSKA (reference sequence). The CDR3 bases are TGCAGTGCAACTTCGAAAGAGACCCAGTACTTC. It is translated as CSATSKETQYF.

The rearrangement uses TRBV7-2 and TRBJ1-1, with a possible D match to TRBD1 (5 bases). Trimming pared 6 bases from V and 4 bases from J, leaving 15 bases between. The CDR3 consists of 14 residues. The V gene's germline CDR1 is SGHTA and CDR2 FQGNSA. CDR3 in amino acids: CASSSNRIFTEAFF. CDR3 sequence (DNA): TGTGCCAGCAGTTCTAACAGGATTTTCACTGAAGCTTTCTTT. Together with reference TRBV7-2 and TRBJ1-1, the CDR3 gives the full variable domain: GAGVSQSPSNKVTEKGKDVELRCDPISGHTALYWYRQSLGQGLEFLIYFQGNSAPDKSGLPSDRFSAERTGGSVSTLTIQRTQQEDSAVYLCASSSNRIFTEAFFGQGTRLTVV.

This clone was seen only a few times. This chain links TRBV6-1 with TRBJ2-7, with 10 bases aligning to TRBD2. This CDR3 has 15 residues. With V trimmed by 0 bases and J by 2 bases, 1 base remained unmatched. Germline lookup yields CDR1 MNHNS and CDR2 SASEGT. The CDR3 region has the DNA TGTGCCAGCAGTGAAGCGCTAGCGGGGGCCTACGAGCAGTACTTC. It translates to CASSEALAGAYEQYF.

CDR3 sequence reads: CASSPLGLARGDEQFF. The CDR3, as DNA: TGTGCCAGCAGCCCGTTGGGACTAGCGAGAGGGGATGAGCAGTTCTTC. The chain has TRBV9 and TRBJ2-1, with 10 bases identical to TRBD2. The germline V gene encodes CDR1 SGDLS and CDR2 YYNGEE. Losses at the gene ends were 4 bases for V and 8 bases for J; bases not matched to a gene: 12. The length of the CDR3 is 16 residues.

In the case of this clone: In the same sample, other DNA sequences code for this CDR3. This sequence joins TRBV6-6 and TRBJ2-2, with D possibly matching TRBD1 (5 bases). The CDR3 is made up of 13 amino acids. V was shortened by 6 bases and J by 0 bases, with 5 bases between the two germline ends. The germline V gene has CDR1 MNHNY and CDR2 SVGAGI (reference sequence). The CDR3 sequence is CASRGPNTGELFF. The CDR3 region has the DNA TGTGCCAGCAGGGGGCCGAACACCGGGGAGCTGTTTTTT.

The chain has TRBV18 and TRBJ1-2, with 7 bases matching TRBD1. Germline values: CDR1 KGHSH, CDR2 LQKENI. With V trimmed by 1 base and J by 0 bases, 5 bases remained unmatched. The CDR3 loop spans 16 amino acids. The CDR3 DNA sequence: TGTGCCAGCTCACCACAGGGGGGGACAGCTAACTATGGCTACACCTTC. It yields the protein CASSPQGGTANYGYTF.

This clone turned up a few times. This chain joins TRBV30 and TRBJ1-5; D possibly corresponds to TRBD1 (6 bases). This CDR3 spans 12 amino acids. The germline V gene encodes CDR1 GTSNPN and CDR2 SVGIG (reference sequence). V shed 1 base and J shed 7 bases, with 8 bases lying between them. CDR3 DNA sequence: TGTGCCTGGAGTGCCAGGGGCCAGCCCCAGCATTTT. It translates to CAWSARGQPQHF.

This rearrangement joins TRBV10-3 to TRBJ2-5, with TRBD1 identical over 9 bases. Trimming removed 4 bases from V and 4 bases from J; junction bases left unmatched: 4. The CDR3 has 14 residues. The V gene's germline CDR1 is ENHRY and CDR2 SYGVKD. The DNA for the CDR3 is TGTGCCATCAGTGGGGGACAGGGAGCAGAGACCCAGTACTTC. Translating it yields CAISGGQGAETQYF.

The chain is built from TRBV7-2 and TRBJ2-1, with D unresolved. Trimming stripped 2 bases from V and 10 bases from J, with 15 bases between. From germline, CDR1 is SGHTA and CDR2 FQGNSA. There are 14 residues in the CDR3. The DNA for the CDR3 is TGTGCCAGCAGCTTAAGCCCACTGTTATACGAGCAGTTCTTC. Its protein product is CASSLSPLLYEQFF.